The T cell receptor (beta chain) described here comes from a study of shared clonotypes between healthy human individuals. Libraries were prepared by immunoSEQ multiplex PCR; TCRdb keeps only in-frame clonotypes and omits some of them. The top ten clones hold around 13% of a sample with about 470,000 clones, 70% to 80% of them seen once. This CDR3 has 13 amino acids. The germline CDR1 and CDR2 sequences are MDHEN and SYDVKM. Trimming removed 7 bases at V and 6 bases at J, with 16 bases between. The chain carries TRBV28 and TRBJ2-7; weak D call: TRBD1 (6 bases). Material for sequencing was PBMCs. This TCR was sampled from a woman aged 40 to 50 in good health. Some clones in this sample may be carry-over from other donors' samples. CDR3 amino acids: CASMSQGPFEQYF. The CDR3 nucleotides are TGTGCCAGCATGTCACAGGGCCCTTTCGAGCAGTACTTC.